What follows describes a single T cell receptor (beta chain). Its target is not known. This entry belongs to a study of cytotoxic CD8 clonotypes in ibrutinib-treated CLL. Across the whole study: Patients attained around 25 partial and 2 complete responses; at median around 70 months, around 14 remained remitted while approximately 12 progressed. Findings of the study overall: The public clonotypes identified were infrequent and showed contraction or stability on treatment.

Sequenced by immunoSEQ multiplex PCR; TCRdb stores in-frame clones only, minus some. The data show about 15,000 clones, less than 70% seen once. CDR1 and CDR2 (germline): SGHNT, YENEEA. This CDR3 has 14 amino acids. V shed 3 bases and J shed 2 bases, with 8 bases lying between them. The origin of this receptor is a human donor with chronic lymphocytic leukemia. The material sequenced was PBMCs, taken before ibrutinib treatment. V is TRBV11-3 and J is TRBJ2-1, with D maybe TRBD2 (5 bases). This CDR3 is CASSFSATYNEQFF. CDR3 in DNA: TGTGCCAGCAGCTTTAGCGCAACCTACAATGAGCAGTTCTTC. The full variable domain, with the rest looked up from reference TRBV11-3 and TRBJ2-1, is EAGVVQSPRYKIIEKKQPVAFWCNPISGHNTLYWYLQNLGQGPELLIRYENEEAVDDSQLPKDRFSAERLKGVDSTLKIQPAELGDSAVYLCASSFSATYNEQFFGPGTRLTVL.